This is a list of T cell receptor beta chains from one sample in a study of T cells in Graves' hyperthyroidism and ophthalmopathy. TCRdb reprocessed the multiplex PCR reads with MiXCR, giving one entry per CDR3 protein. The table shows under 650,000 distinct CDR3 sequences, with around 15% occurring only once. Sequencing was performed on blood. Receptors originate from a woman younger than 45 with Graves' hyperthyroidism. Both conserved end residues are part of each CDR3. A D gene is named only where the DNA matches it firmly. Some rows have no size entry. The others give once, few or many, or a class for an expanded clone.

size: many
V: TRBV24-1
J: TRBJ2-2
D: NA
CDR3: CATSDLHTGTPGELFF
DNA: TGTGCCACCAGTGATTTGCATACCGGGACACCCGGGGAGCTGTTTTTT

size: NA
V: TRBV29-1
J: TRBJ2-3
D: NA
CDR3: CSAGQSGSTDTQYF
DNA: TGCAGCGCCGGTCAAAGCGGGAGCACAGATACGCAGTATTTT

size: many
V: TRBV12-5
J: TRBJ2-4
D: NA
CDR3: CASGLEGEGADNIQYF
DNA: TGTGCTAGTGGTTTAGAGGGCGAGGGCGCAGACAACATTCAGTACTTC

size: many
V: TRBV6-5
J: TRBJ1-2
D: NA
CDR3: CASSYGGIVDYGYTF
DNA: TGTGCCAGCAGTTACGGGGGTATAGTAGACTATGGCTACACCTTC

size: NA
V: TRBV25-1
J: TRBJ2-3
D: TRBD2
CDR3: CASSKSSGFTTDTQYF
DNA: TGTGCCAGCAGTAAATCTAGCGGTTTTACCACAGATACGCAGTATTTT

size: many
V: TRBV27
J: TRBJ1-1
D: NA
CDR3: CASSYSVNTEAFF
DNA: TGTGCCAGCAGTTACTCAGTGAACACTGAAGCTTTCTTT

size: few
V: TRBV5-8
J: TRBJ1-5
D: TRBD1
CDR3: CASSSATGGGSQPQHF
DNA: TGTGCCAGCAGCTCGGCAACAGGGGGCGGGAGTCAGCCCCAGCATTTT

size: NA
V: TRBV5-5
J: TRBJ2-4
D: NA
CDR3: CASSLPLGRGTRGNIQYF
DNA: TGTGCCAGCAGCTTGCCCCTTGGGAGGGGGACCCGAGGGAACATTCAGTACTTC

size: few
V: TRBV19
J: TRBJ2-3
D: NA
CDR3: CASSMGTDTQYF
DNA: TGTGCCAGTAGTATGGGCACAGATACGCAGTATTTT

size: once
V: TRBV15
J: TRBJ2-3
D: TRBD1
CDR3: CATSTRTGLDTQYF
DNA: TGTGCCACCAGCACTCGGACAGGGCTGGATACGCAGTATTTT